One sample yielded the 19 T cell receptor beta chains listed below, sequenced in a study of OX40 agonist ivuxolimab in advanced cancers. The data were produced by immunoSEQ multiplex PCR, yet TCRdb's version contains in-frame clones alone and is incomplete. The data hold tens of thousands of clones, with 92% observed a single time. Material: CD4+ or CD8+ T cells sorted from blood, obtained in a trial of the OX40 agonist ivuxolimab. Source of these receptors: an adult with an advanced solid tumor such as melanoma, head and neck, liver or kidney cancer.

The chain is built from TRBV30 and TRBJ2-7; D may be TRBD2 (5 bases). V dropped 5 bases and J dropped 2 bases, with 10 bases sitting between them. CDR3 length: 12 residues. Per germline, CDR1 GTSNPN and CDR2 SVGIG (reference sequence). The CDR3 loop reads CAWGISAYEQYF. The CDR3 DNA follows: TGTGCCTGGGGGATTAGCGCCTACGAGCAGTACTTC. The whole variable domain, remainder taken from reference TRBV30 and TRBJ2-7, is SQTIHQWPATLVQPVGSPLSLECTVEGTSNPNLYWYRQAAGRGLQLLFYSVGIGQISSEVPQNLSASRPQDRQFILSSKKLLLSDSGFYLCAWGISAYEQYFGPGTRLTVT.

The chain combines TRBV7-6 with TRBJ1-3; D gene uncertain. The CDR3 length is 15 residues. From germline, CDR1 is SGHVS and CDR2 FNYEAQ. V was clipped by 5 bases and J by 2 bases, with 13 bases between them. In DNA form, the CDR3 reads TGTGCCAGCAGCCCGTGGGAGGACCCTGGAAACACCATATATTTT. As protein: CASSPWEDPGNTIYF.

The genes are TRBV10-3 and TRBJ2-7; D uncertain. CDR3 size: 12 residues. V lost 3 bases and J 7 bases, leaving 10 bases between the germline ends. CDR1 is ENHRY and CDR2 is SYGVKD in the germline V gene. The CDR3 sequence is CAISDGGNEQYF. The CDR3 bases are TGTGCCATCAGTGACGGCGGAAATGAGCAGTACTTC.

The chain joins TRBV4-3 to TRBJ1-1; a possible D gene is TRBD1 (5 bases). The CDR3 is 15 residues long. Germline V lookup: CDR1 LGHNA, CDR2 YSLEER. V was pared by 1 base and J by 5 bases, with 14 bases between. The CDR3 reads CASSQGLGEWTEAFF. The CDR3 nucleotides read TGCGCCAGCAGCCAAGGGCTAGGGGAATGGACTGAAGCTTTCTTT.

This sequence joins TRBV7-9 and TRBJ2-3, with D unresolved. This CDR3 spans 15 amino acids. Trimming took 1 base from V and 1 from J, leaving 9 bases between them. Germline-derived CDR1 and CDR2 are SEHNR and FQNEAQ (reference sequence). For the CDR3, the DNA is TGTGCCAGCAGCTTAGGACATTCCCGCACAGATACGCAGTATTTT. As protein: CASSLGHSRTDTQYF.

The chain's CDR3 is CASSLQGPYNEQFF. The CDR3 DNA is TGTGCCAGCAGCTTACAGGGACCGTACAATGAGCAGTTCTTC. V and J are TRBV7-3 and TRBJ2-1; D tentatively reads TRBD1 or TRBD2 (5 bases each). Germline CDR1 reads SGHTA; CDR2 reads FQGTGA. This CDR3 spans 14 amino acids. V lost 2 bases and J 4 bases, leaving 9 bases between the germline ends.

The J gene is TRBJ1-2, the V gene TRBV6-1; 9 bases agree with TRBD1. The ends lost 1 base at V and 4 bases at J; junction bases unmatched: 1. Germline values: CDR1 MNHNS, CDR2 SASEGT. The CDR3 is made up of 14 amino acids. The CDR3 DNA reads TGTGCCAGCAGTGAAGGGACAGGGGTCTATGGCTACACCTTC. Translating it yields CASSEGTGVYGYTF.

The chain carries TRBV6-6 and TRBJ2-7; 13 bases are shared with TRBD2. Germline-derived CDR1 and CDR2 are MNHNY and SVGAGI (reference sequence). V shed 4 bases, J shed 3 bases, and the junction held 3 bases outside the gene matches. The CDR3 length is 15 residues. CDR3 region: CASSFRLAGGYEQYF. CDR3 nucleotides: TGTGCCAGCAGTTTCAGACTAGCGGGGGGCTACGAGCAGTACTTC.

V is TRBV4-1 and J is TRBJ1-1; D remains ambiguous. The CDR3 contains 11 residues. Germline V gene lookup returns CDR1 MGHRA and CDR2 YSYEKL. Trimming removed 2 bases from V and 8 bases from J, with 6 bases in between. CDR3 sequence: CASSQRTEAFF. DNA for the CDR3: TGCGCCAGCAGCCAACGGACCGAAGCTTTCTTT.

J is TRBJ1-1 and V is TRBV5-6; D possibly corresponds to TRBD1 (5 bases). This CDR3 has 17 residues. CDR1 is SGHDT and CDR2 is YYEEEE in the germline V gene. V was pared by 4 bases and J by 3 bases, with 22 bases between. The chain's CDR3 is CASSLMGGYYVDTEAFF. Here the CDR3 DNA reads TGTGCCAGCAGCCTAATGGGGGGGTACTACGTGGACACTGAAGCTTTCTTT. The full variable domain, its missing parts supplied by reference TRBV5-6 and TRBJ1-1, is DAGVTQSPTHLIKTRGQQVTLRCSPKSGHDTVSWYQQALGQGPQFIFQYYEEEERQRGNFPDRFSGHQFPNYSSELNVNALLLGDSALYLCASSLMGGYYVDTEAFFGQGTRLTVV.

The chain uses TRBV27 and TRBJ2-1; 8 bases are a match to TRBD2. The CDR3 spans 15 residues. Germline CDR1 and CDR2: MNHEY and SMNVEV (reference sequence). J lost 15 bases, V lost 4 bases, and 17 bases had no gene match. The DNA for the CDR3 is TGTGCCAGCAGTTCACTAGCGGACGGAGCAGTCGGGGGGTTCTTC. It yields the protein CASSSLADGAVGGFF.

The chain's CDR3 is CASSTFRTDFDEQFF. The CDR3 coding sequence is TGCGCCAGCAGCACTTTCCGGACGGATTTTGATGAGCAGTTCTTC. The genes are TRBV5-1 and TRBJ2-1; D unresolved. Trimming pared 4 bases from V and 8 bases from J, leaving 19 bases between. Germline V gives CDR1 SGHRS, CDR2 YFSETQ. This CDR3 is 15 amino acids long.

This clone has just one count. The rearrangement links TRBV25-1 to TRBJ2-7; D not resolved. This CDR3 has 14 amino acids. Trimming stripped 7 bases from V and 3 bases from J, with 16 bases between. The germline CDR1 and CDR2 sequences are MGHDK and SYGVNS. CDR3 sequence: CASTPPARSYEQYF. The CDR3 DNA is TGTGCCAGCACCCCCCCGGCGCGAAGCTACGAGCAGTACTTC.

The CDR3 spells CASKGRAAGELFF. The CDR3 DNA is TGTGCCAGCAAGGGGAGGGCGGCCGGGGAGCTGTTTTTT. The V call is TRBV5-5, the J call TRBJ2-2; 7 nucleotides agree with TRBD2. The CDR3 runs 13 residues. From germline, CDR1 is SGHKS and CDR2 YYEKEE (reference sequence). V shed 6 bases and J 6 bases; nucleotides not matched to a gene: 5.

The chain links TRBV7-6 to TRBJ1-1; D is ambiguous. This CDR3 is 13 amino acids long. Trimming cost V 1 base and J 3 bases, with 6 bases left between them. Germline assignment: CDR1 SGHVS and CDR2 FNYEAQ. The CDR3 DNA follows: TGTGCCAGCAGCTTAGAGATCCACACTGAAGCTTTCTTT. It encodes CASSLEIHTEAFF.

This clone showed up just once. The rearrangement links TRBV7-9 to TRBJ2-7, with 11 bases identical to TRBD1. Germline V lookup: CDR1 SEHNR, CDR2 FQNEAQ (reference sequence). The CDR3 is 17 residues long. The V gene end was trimmed by 5 bases and the J gene end by 4 bases; junction bases not matched to a gene: 13. DNA of the CDR3: TGTGCCAGCAGCCTGGCGTCTGTTGGACAGGGGGCGTACGAGCAGTACTTC. Its translation is CASSLASVGQGAYEQYF.

The chain uses TRBV5-1 and TRBJ2-1, with 7 bases that match TRBD1. CDR1 and CDR2 from the germline V gene are SGHRS and YFSETQ. This CDR3 spans 14 amino acids. V shed 1 base, J shed 4 bases, and the junction held 2 bases outside the gene matches. The CDR3 protein is CASSLRTGYNEQFF. The DNA for the CDR3 is TGCGCCAGCAGCTTGAGGACAGGTTACAATGAGCAGTTCTTC.

This chain links TRBV4-3 with TRBJ1-2; tentatively, D is TRBD1 (6 bases). Trimming stripped 2 bases from V and 2 bases from J, with 12 bases between. The CDR3 runs to 15 residues. Per germline, CDR1 LGHNA and CDR2 YSLEER. CDR3 region: CASSQQGPRNYGYTF. The CDR3 bases are TGCGCCAGCAGCCAACAGGGGCCCCGAAACTATGGCTACACCTTC.

The J gene is TRBJ2-2, the V gene TRBV29-1, with D possibly TRBD1 on 5 matching bases. This CDR3 has 13 amino acids. Between the trimmed V and J ends, which lost 6 bases and 1 base, there was a span of 9 bases. Germline CDR1 is SQVTM and CDR2 is ANQGSEA. The CDR3 coding sequence is TGCAGCGTCATACAGGAGAACACCGGGGAGCTGTTTTTT. This gives the protein CSVIQENTGELFF.